This TCR beta chain comes out of a study of T cell responses to AZD1222 COVID-19 vaccine. Study conclusions and caveats: It should be noted that donors were predominantly white British and more often female, and clonal diversity was possibly underestimated. Baseline serology detected seropositivity in only five or six AZD1222 recipients. Spike-wide coverage was observed for vaccine-associated CD4 TCRs, with dominant responses at 160-218 and 743-854.

Remarks on this clone: As yet, its antigen is unknown.

Second-dose timings of about 4 or about 12 weeks were pooled. Deletions cut 2 bases from V and 0 bases from J, with 10 bases between. Germline V CDR1 and CDR2: KGHDR, SFDVKD. The CDR3 spans 16 residues. Sequenced by immunoSEQ multiplex PCR; TCRdb stores in-frame clones only, minus some. Of under 170,000 clones in the sample, roughly 90% were seen once. Material: peripheral blood, obtained 28 days after the second AZD1222 dose. This chain links TRBV24-1 with TRBJ1-5; D not resolved. The receptor's source is an adult who received the AZD1222 COVID-19 vaccine. This CDR3 reads CATSDSWLDSNQPQHF. The CDR3 coding sequence is TGTGCCACCAGTGATTCTTGGTTAGATAGCAATCAGCCCCAGCATTTT.